This T cell receptor beta chain was observed in a study of beta chain features in type 1 diabetes. General study findings and limits: VDJ junctions in type 1 diabetes patients carried more deletions and fewer insertions.

A word on this clone: No antigen is known for it.

Reverse transcribing all isolated RNA meant expressed TCRB transcripts were sequenced. Only in-frame clones appear in the TCRdb table, and some are missing; sequencing was by immunoSEQ multiplex PCR. This sample has around 250,000 clones, with 25% to 30% found just once. CDR1 and CDR2 (germline): LGHNA, YNFKEQ. CDR3 length equals 16 residues. Trimming took 4 bases from V and 7 from J; bases not matched to a gene: 11. The sample consisted of central memory CD4+ T cells from blood. This TCR was sampled from a man aged 25-45 years in good health. The chain uses TRBV4-2 and TRBJ1-2, with 11 nucleotides matching TRBD1. CDR3: CASSRLMGQGEVGYTF. CDR3 DNA: TGTGCCAGCAGCCGGTTGATGGGACAGGGGGAGGTTGGCTACACCTTC.